These 22 T cell receptor beta chains were sequenced from one sample in a study of cytomegalovirus exposure and HLA in healthy donors. In the PCR, 60 Vbeta and 13 Jbeta primers were used. Libraries were prepared by immunoSEQ multiplex PCR; TCRdb keeps only in-frame clonotypes and omits some of them. The sample contains 100,000 to 150,000 clones, 65% to 80% of which appear only once. The material sequenced was PBMCs. The receptors stem from a woman aged 55-75 years in good health and CMV-seropositive.

Only one count was recorded for this clone. The rearrangement joins TRBV7-6 to TRBJ2-7; no firm D call. CDR1 is SGHVS and CDR2 is FNYEAQ in the germline V gene. Trimming cost V 1 base and J 6 bases, with 7 bases left between them. This CDR3 spans 12 amino acids. The CDR3 region is CASSLVSAEQYF. In DNA form, the CDR3 reads TGTGCCAGCAGCTTAGTAAGCGCCGAGCAGTACTTC.

Note on this clone: At one boundary the junction diverges from the germline segment, which might be a read error. Other nucleotide sequences in the sample specify the same CDR3. V usage is TRBV14 and J usage is TRBJ1-1; D remains ambiguous. The CDR3 has 14 residues. The germline gives CDR1 SGHDN, CDR2 FVKESK. The CDR3 spells CASSQVFGSTEAFF. DNA for the CDR3: TGTGCCAGTAGCCAAGTTTTTGGGAGCACTGAAGCTTTCTTT.

The rearrangement joins TRBV2 to TRBJ1-6; D might be TRBD1 (6 bases). CDR1 is SNHLY and CDR2 is FYNNEI in the germline V gene. Trimming took 4 bases from V and 7 from J, leaving 17 bases between them. The CDR3 is 16 amino acids. CDR3: CASSAFRGARNSPLHF. Here the CDR3 DNA reads TGTGCCAGCAGTGCCTTTCGGGGGGCTAGAAATTCACCCCTCCACTTT.

The V call is TRBV11-2, the J call TRBJ2-7; D remains ambiguous. CDR1 and CDR2 from the germline V gene are SGHAT and FQNNGV. The CDR3 length is 13 residues. Trimming pared 3 bases from V and 10 bases from J, leaving 16 bases between. CDR3 DNA sequence: TGTGCCAGCAGCTTGGGTACGAACCTAGGCCAGTACTTC. Amino acid sequence: CASSLGTNLGQYF.

The chain links TRBV7-9 to TRBJ2-5; 11 bases are a match to TRBD2. Unmatched junction bases numbered 8, after V lost 4 bases and J lost 4 bases. This CDR3 contains 16 residues. Germline lookup yields CDR1 SEHNR and CDR2 FQNEAQ (reference sequence). The CDR3 sequence: CASSYLIAGGRETQYF. CDR3 DNA sequence: TGTGCCAGCAGCTACTTAATAGCGGGAGGGCGAGAGACCCAGTACTTC.

V usage is TRBV18 and J usage is TRBJ1-4; D remains ambiguous. This CDR3 comprises 15 residues. The ends were cut back, 2 bases at V and 3 bases at J, with 10 bases in the middle. Germline loops: CDR1 KGHSH, CDR2 LQKENI. CDR3 sequence: CASSPSLSSNEKLFF. DNA of the CDR3: TGTGCCAGCTCACCATCTCTCAGTTCTAATGAAAAACTGTTTTTT. Variable domain in full (rest from reference TRBV18 and TRBJ1-4): NAGVMQNPRHLVRRRGQEARLRCSPMKGHSHVYWYRQLPEEGLKFMVYLQKENIIDESGMPKERFSAEFPKEGPSILRIQQVVRGDSAAYFCASSPSLSSNEKLFFGSGTQLSVL.

This clone was seen a few times. The chain links TRBV4-3 to TRBJ2-7; 8 bases fit TRBD2. Germline CDR1 reads LGHNA; CDR2 reads YSLEER. The CDR3 is 16 amino acids. With 0 bases clipped from V and 2 bases from J, the junction kept 6 bases outside the gene matches. The CDR3 here is CASSQDLREGAYEQYF. DNA of the CDR3: TGCGCCAGCAGCCAAGATTTACGGGAGGGGGCCTACGAGCAGTACTTC.

The genes are TRBV7-6 and TRBJ1-1, with TRBD1 matching over 7 bases. This CDR3 has 14 residues. Germline CDR1 is SGHVS and CDR2 is FNYEAQ. With V trimmed by 5 bases and J by 0 bases, 3 bases remained unmatched. This chain's CDR3 is CASSPGQLNTEAFF. In DNA form, the CDR3 reads TGTGCCAGCAGCCCGGGACAGTTGAACACTGAAGCTTTCTTT.

The chain combines TRBV6-6 with TRBJ2-6; tentative D call: TRBD2 (5 bases). V was trimmed by 8 bases and J by 1 base, leaving 9 bases between them. Germline CDR1 MNHNY, CDR2 SVGAGI (reference sequence). This CDR3 is 14 amino acids long. CDR3 in amino acids: CASASGSGANVLTF. The CDR3 nucleotides are TGTGCCAGCGCGTCGGGGTCTGGGGCCAACGTCCTGACTTTC.

V and J are TRBV21-1 and TRBJ2-3; the table's TRBD2 call for D was not verified on the DNA. TRBV21-1 is reported as a pseudogene. The CDR3 has 15 residues. CDR3 coding DNA: TGTGCCAGCAGCAAAAGCTATCCTCTACGAGATACGCAGTATTTT. This sequence encodes CASSKSYPLRDTQYF.

The gene calls are TRBV5-1 and TRBJ2-7; tentatively, D is TRBD2 (6 bases). The V end was cut by 3 bases, the J end by 1 base, with 11 bases between. From germline, CDR1 is SGHRS and CDR2 YFSETQ. The CDR3 runs to 14 residues. The CDR3 region has the DNA TGCGCCAGCAGCTCCCAAGCGGGTTCCTACGAGCAGTACTTC. It yields the protein CASSSQAGSYEQYF.

V is TRBV5-4 and J is TRBJ2-1, with 11 positions matching TRBD2. Germline CDR1 reads SGHNT; CDR2 reads YYREEE (reference sequence). V trimming: 3 bases; J trimming: 3 bases; junction bases outside the gene matches: 2. CDR3 length: 15 amino acids. The CDR3 sequence: CASSSGLADYNEQFF. The CDR3 region has the DNA TGTGCCAGCAGCTCGGGACTAGCGGACTACAATGAGCAGTTCTTC.

This rearrangement joins TRBV9 to TRBJ1-1; weak D call: TRBD1 (5 bases). V shed 4 bases and J shed 5 bases, with 6 bases lying between them. Germline assignment: CDR1 SGDLS and CDR2 YYNGEE. CDR3 length: 11 residues. The CDR3 is CASSTGTEAFF. Written as DNA, the CDR3 is TGTGCCAGCAGCACAGGAACTGAAGCTTTCTTT.

V gene TRBV5-1 combines with J gene TRBJ2-7; 10 positions match TRBD2. CDR1 is SGHRS and CDR2 is YFSETQ in the germline V gene. This CDR3 comprises 15 residues. The junction had 7 bases not matched to a gene; V was cut back by 4 bases and J by 3 bases. The CDR3 reads CASSTGLANGYEQYF. Here the CDR3 DNA reads TGCGCCAGCAGCACGGGACTAGCGAATGGCTACGAGCAGTACTTC.

The chain links TRBV2 to TRBJ1-4; TRBD1 is a possible D gene (5 bases). Per germline, CDR1 SNHLY and CDR2 FYNNEI. V lost 8 bases, J lost 4 bases, and 14 bases lay in between. The CDR3 consists of 14 residues. CDR3 residues: CASGWDFINEKLFF. The DNA of the CDR3 is TGTGCCAGCGGCTGGGACTTTATTAATGAAAAACTGTTTTTT.

The V and J genes are TRBV4-3 and TRBJ1-2; TRBD1 aligns across 8 bases. Unmatched junction bases numbered 4, after V lost 0 bases and J lost 7 bases. Germline CDR1 reads LGHNA; CDR2 reads YSLEER. This CDR3 is built from 14 residues. CDR3 nucleotides: TGCGCCAGCAGCCAAGACCGGACAGGGAGTGGCTACACCTTC. Its protein is CASSQDRTGSGYTF.

The genes are TRBV7-3 and TRBJ2-1; D may be TRBD2 (5 bases). The CDR3 has 14 amino acids. V dropped 2 bases and J dropped 5 bases, with 10 bases sitting between them. In germline, CDR1 is SGHTA, CDR2 FQGTGA. CDR3 residues: CASSLGAAHNEQFF. The CDR3 DNA reads as TGTGCCAGCAGCTTAGGAGCGGCCCACAATGAGCAGTTCTTC. Using reference TRBV7-3 and TRBJ2-1 for the parts outside the CDR3, the full variable domain is GAGVSQTPSNKVTEKGKYVELRCDPISGHTALYWYRQSLGQGPEFLIYFQGTGAADDSGLPNDRFFAVRPEGSVSTLKIQRTERGDSAVYLCASSLGAAHNEQFFGPGTRLTVL.

The CDR3 sequence is CASSSLRPYNSPLHF. CDR3 nucleotides: TGTGCCAGCAGCTCTCTCAGGCCCTATAATTCACCCCTCCACTTT. This chain connects TRBV5-6 to TRBJ1-6; D unclear. This CDR3 comprises 15 residues. Trimming stripped 3 bases from V and 2 bases from J, with 9 bases between. Germline CDR1 reads SGHDT; CDR2 reads YYEEEE.

The chain carries TRBV5-1 and TRBJ2-3; 8 positions match TRBD2. Unmatched junction bases numbered 7, after V lost 4 bases and J lost 3 bases. The CDR3 totals 15 residues. Germline CDR1 reads SGHRS; CDR2 reads YFSETQ. The DNA of the CDR3 is TGCGCCAGCAGCGAAATTAGCGGGGCTACAGATACGCAGTATTTT. It translates to CASSEISGATDTQYF.

This rearrangement joins TRBV7-2 to TRBJ1-1, with 9 bases fitting TRBD1. Losses at the gene ends were 5 bases for V and 5 bases for J; bases not matched to a gene: 9. CDR3 length: 15 amino acids. Germline V gene sequence: CDR1 SGHTA, CDR2 FQGNSA. The DNA of the CDR3 is TGTGCCAGCAGCCTACAGACAGGGGGAAATACTGAAGCTTTCTTT. Translated, it gives CASSLQTGGNTEAFF.

This chain connects TRBV19 to TRBJ2-7; 9 bases map to TRBD1. This CDR3 spans 14 amino acids. With 9 bases clipped from V and 7 bases from J, the junction kept 13 bases outside the gene matches. Germline assignment: CDR1 LNHDA and CDR2 SQIVND (reference sequence). The CDR3 spells CASNPGQGFGEQYF. In DNA, the CDR3 is TGTGCCAGCAATCCGGGACAGGGCTTCGGGGAGCAGTACTTC.

The rearrangement joins TRBV30 to TRBJ2-3; weak D call: TRBD2 (7 bases). The V end was cut by 7 bases, the J end by 6 bases, with 17 bases between. The germline V gene encodes CDR1 GTSNPN and CDR2 SVGIG (reference sequence). There are 13 residues in the CDR3. Here the CDR3 DNA reads TGTGCCTCCGGAGGGGGGGGCGGTGATACGCAGTATTTT. It encodes CASGGGGGDTQYF.